This is a list of T cell receptor beta chains from one sample in a study of OX40 agonist ivuxolimab in advanced cancers. The assay was immunoSEQ multiplex PCR, and TCRdb's table has in-frame clones only and misses some. This table holds around 41,000 clones, 70% to 90% found once. Sequences were derived from CD4+ or CD8+ T cells sorted from blood, sampled in a trial of the OX40 agonist ivuxolimab. Source of these receptors: an adult with an advanced solid tumor such as melanoma, head and neck, liver or kidney cancer. Each CDR3 is given without its conserved first and last residue. Rows may omit the clone size; those that give it use once, few, many or a size class.

>TRBV5-1|.
ASSEGQGINNEQF
>TRBV7-9|medium-sized
ASSTDRDRLYEQY
>TRBV30|.
AWEGVQVPKETQY
>TRBV7-2|.
ASSPRQGRKTQY
>TRBV18|.
ASSPIVLATDTDTQY
>TRBV29-1|.
SAAWTDTDTQY
>TRBV29-1|.
SVRGLGRSTDTQY
>TRBV5-4|once
ASSGKKGAHNEQF
>TRBV6-1|.
ASRPGQLVDGYT
>TRBV30|.
AWAYLRARFGGELF
>TRBV7-9|.
ASSLGVNEQY
>TRBV6-5|.
ASSYASGGYGNEQF
>TRBV18|.
ASSPPKGRYEQY
>TRBV7-2|.
ASSSNSLAKNIQY
>TRBV15|.
ATSRDQGQSI
>TRBV11-3|.
ASSLELAADTQY
>TRBV6-6|.
ASKGLSRNTEAF
>TRBV9|.
ASSVEGSSGNTIY
>TRBV11-2|.
ASSYRTGGSYNEQF
>TRBV5-6|.
ASSLWETVLRNQPQH
>TRBV28|.
ASRGQGYNEQF
>TRBV5-1|.
ASSLGGGEETQY